Listed below are T cell receptor beta chains from one sample, sequenced in a study of blood T cell repertoires in COVID-19. TCRdb's table, derived via immunoSEQ multiplex PCR, lists solely in-frame clones and lacks some. The sample consists of around 150,000 clones, around 85% of them appearing once. The sample was peripheral blood. These TCRs come from a human donor with acute or convalescent COVID-19. The donor label of this sample is uncertain. Both conserved end residues are part of each CDR3. The order of the fields is J gene, clone size, D gene, V gene, CDR3 DNA, CDR3 protein. D genes are given only for firm matches. Rows may omit the clone size; those that give it use once, few, many or a size class.

TRBJ1-6 | NA | TRBD1 | TRBV2 | TGTGCCAGCAGTGCGACAGGGAAGTATTCACCCCTCCACTTT | CASSATGKYSPLHF
TRBJ1-1 | NA | NA | TRBV3-1/TRBV3-2 | TGTGCCAGCAGCCAATCGGGGTTCTCTGAAGCTTTCTTT | CASSQSGFSEAFF
TRBJ1-2 | NA | TRBD1 | TRBV12-3/TRBV12-4 | TGTGCCAGCAGCCTGACAGGGGGTTATGGCTACACCTTC | CASSLTGGYGYTF
TRBJ1-1 | once | NA | TRBV21-1 | TGTGCCAGCAGCAACGCCCCAGGACAGGCGAACACTGAAGCTTTCTTT | CASSNAPGQANTEAFF
TRBJ1-3 | NA | NA | TRBV9 | TGTGCCAGCAGCTCCCGGGATGGGGCTGGAAACACCATATATTTT | CASSSRDGAGNTIYF
TRBJ2-1 | NA | NA | TRBV14 | TGTGCCAGCAGCCCCCGGGACTTTTTGAATGAGCAGTTCTTC | CASSPRDFLNEQFF
TRBJ1-5 | NA | TRBD1 | TRBV10-3 | TGTGCCATCAGTCCGACAGGGGACGGCAATCAGCCCCAGCATTTT | CAISPTGDGNQPQHF
TRBJ1-6 | NA | NA | TRBV6-4 | TGTGCCAGCAGCCCAGGGATTGTGGATAATTCACCCCTCCACTTT | CASSPGIVDNSPLHF
TRBJ1-1 | few | NA | TRBV5-1 | TGCGCCAGCAGCTCCTCCGTTGACTTGAACACTGAAGCTTTCTTT | CASSSSVDLNTEAFF
TRBJ2-6 | NA | NA | TRBV9 | TGTGCCAGCAGCGTAGTAGGGGGATTCCAGGCGCCCTTCTCTGGGGCCAACGTCCTGACTTTC | CASSVVGGFQAPFSGANVLTF
TRBJ2-3 | once | TRBD2 | TRBV5-4 | TGTGCCAGCAGCTTGGCTAGCGGGGTCACAGATACGCAGTATTTT | CASSLASGVTDTQYF
TRBJ2-5 | NA | TRBD2 | TRBV28 | TGTGCCAGCACCAATAGCGGGGACCAAGAGACCCAGTACTTC | CASTNSGDQETQYF
TRBJ1-2 | NA | NA | TRBV18 | TGTGCCAGCTCACCGGACAGTGGCTATGGCTACACCTTC | CASSPDSGYGYTF
TRBJ1-2 | NA | TRBD1 | TRBV27 | TGTGCCAGCAGTCCACAGGGGAACTATGGCTACACCTTC | CASSPQGNYGYTF
TRBJ2-1 | NA | TRBD1 | TRBV19 | TGTGCCAGTAGCTGGGACAGGACTGGGGAGCAGTTCTTC | CASSWDRTGEQFF
TRBJ2-3 | NA | TRBD1 | TRBV27 | TGTGCCAGCAGTTTAGCGACAGGGACAGCAGATACGCAGTATTTT | CASSLATGTADTQYF
TRBJ1-6 | NA | NA | TRBV10-3 | TGTGCCATCAGTAAAAACTCGGATTCACCCCTCCACTTT | CAISKNSDSPLHF
TRBJ2-5 | NA | NA | TRBV5-4 | TGTGCCAGCAGCTCCTCCGGGGGTGTCCAAGAGACCCAGTACTTC | CASSSSGGVQETQYF
TRBJ1-4 | NA | NA | TRBV29-1 | TGCAGCGTTGTAGATACGGGGAGCTATAATGAAAAACTGTTTTTT | CSVVDTGSYNEKLFF
TRBJ2-6 | NA | TRBD1 | TRBV15 | TGTGCCACCAGCAGAGGACAGGGCTCTGGGGCCAACGTCCTGACTTTC | CATSRGQGSGANVLTF
TRBJ1-2 | NA | TRBD1 | TRBV7-2 | TGTGCCAGCAGCCCGGACAGGAACTATGGCTACACCTTC | CASSPDRNYGYTF
TRBJ1-5 | NA | TRBD1 | TRBV24-1 | TGTGCCACCAGTGACGCTACAGGGGGCGGTACTCAGCCCCAGCATTTT | CATSDATGGGTQPQHF
TRBJ2-3 | NA | TRBD1 | TRBV6-6 | TGTGCCAGCAGTTCCCCGGGACAGGGGAGGGCAGATACGCAGTATTTT | CASSSPGQGRADTQYF
TRBJ1-3 | NA | NA | TRBV3-1/TRBV3-2 | TGTGCCAGCAGCCACCTCCTCCTCGGGGGAAACACCATATATTTT | CASSHLLLGGNTIYF
TRBJ2-3 | NA | TRBD2 | TRBV9 | TGTGCCAGCAGCGTTACTAGCGGGGGGCCGGATACGCAGTATTTT | CASSVTSGGPDTQYF
TRBJ1-2 | NA | TRBD1 | TRBV24-1 | TGTGCCACCAGTGACACGATCCCGGGACAGCGGGGGTATGGCTACACCTTC | CATSDTIPGQRGYGYTF
TRBJ2-2 | NA | TRBD1 | TRBV19 | TGTGCCAGTACCCCTAGGGGACAGGGTTTCTTGAGGGAGCTGTTTTTT | CASTPRGQGFLRELFF
TRBJ2-5 | NA | TRBD2 | TRBV7-3 | TGTGCCAGCAGCCAGGCCCCTAGCGGGGGGAAAGAGACCCAGTACTTC | CASSQAPSGGKETQYF
TRBJ1-1 | NA | NA | TRBV6-1 | TGTGCCAGCAGTGATAGGTCAGGCACTGAAGCTTTCTTT | CASSDRSGTEAFF
TRBJ1-3 | few | NA | TRBV6-1 | TGTGCCAGCAGTGAAGCAGTGAGAACCTCTGGAAACACCATATATTTT | CASSEAVRTSGNTIYF
TRBJ1-1 | few | NA | TRBV25-1 | TGTGCCAGCAGTGAATCCCCTAGAACTGAAGCTTTCTTT | CASSESPRTEAFF
TRBJ1-2 | once | TRBD1 | TRBV24-1 | TGTGCCACCACTCAACCATCCCCCGCGACAGGGGAGGAACGCTACACCTTC | CATTQPSPATGEERYTF
TRBJ2-5 | NA | NA | TRBV2 | TGTGCCAGCTCTATAGAGGGATTGGAGACCCAGTACTTC | CASSIEGLETQYF
TRBJ1-1 | NA | NA | TRBV18 | TGTGCCAGCTCCGGACAGTGGAAGAACACTGAAGCTTTCTTT | CASSGQWKNTEAFF
TRBJ2-5 | NA | NA | TRBV7-9 | TGTGCCAGCAGCTTGCGGCAGCAAGAGACCCAGTACTTC | CASSLRQQETQYF
TRBJ2-1 | NA | NA | TRBV10-1 | TGCGCCAGCAGTGAGTCGATAGTCCCCACCTACAATGAGCAGTTCTTC | CASSESIVPTYNEQFF
TRBJ1-5 | NA | NA | TRBV6-2/TRBV6-3 | TGTGCCAGCAGTCATCAGGACAGACGTTATAGCAATCAGCCCCAGCATTTT | CASSHQDRRYSNQPQHF
TRBJ1-6 | once | TRBD1 | TRBV7-3 | TGTGCCAGCAGCTTCGGGACAGGGAGGAGTTCACCCCTCCACTTT | CASSFGTGRSSPLHF
TRBJ1-3 | NA | NA | TRBV7-9 | TGTGCCAGCAGCTTATTCATTGGGACACCAGAAGGGAACACCATATATTTT | CASSLFIGTPEGNTIYF
TRBJ1-5 | NA | NA | TRBV7-2 | TGTGCCAGCAGCTTAGAAGCGTCTGGCGGCAATCAGCCCCAGCATTTT | CASSLEASGGNQPQHF
TRBJ1-2 | NA | TRBD1 | TRBV4-2 | TGTGCCAGCAGCCAAGAGCCGGGACAGCAAACCTATGGCTACACCTTC | CASSQEPGQQTYGYTF
TRBJ1-2 | NA | NA | TRBV7-9 | TGTGCCAGCAGCCTGGAGGGACGGAACTATGGCTACACCTTC | CASSLEGRNYGYTF
TRBJ1-1 | once | NA | TRBV11-3 | TGTGCCAGCAGCTTAGTACAGGGAGAGAACACTGAAGCTTTCTTT | CASSLVQGENTEAFF
TRBJ1-1 | NA | NA | TRBV28 | TGTGCCAGCAGTCCCCAGGCCTTGGGAGCTTTCTTT | CASSPQALGAFF
TRBJ1-2 | NA | TRBD1 | TRBV6-5 | TGTGCCAGCAGTCGGAGACAGGGGTGGCTTCATGGCTACACCTTC | CASSRRQGWLHGYTF
TRBJ2-2 | NA | NA | TRBV7-6 | TGTGCCAGCAGCTTAGCGGGACTGAACACCGGAGAGCTGTTTTTT | CASSLAGLNTGELFF
TRBJ2-4 | NA | NA | TRBV19 | TGTGCCAGTAGTCCGACGGAGGGAAACATTCAGTACTTC | CASSPTEGNIQYF
TRBJ1-1 | few | NA | TRBV6-1 | TGTGCCAGCAGACTGACAGAAAACACTGAAGCTTTCTTT | CASRLTENTEAFF